This record covers a single T cell receptor beta chain. These data are taken from a study of T-cell reconstitution after alpha-beta-depleted transplantation in children. A TCRbeta library incorporating unique molecular identifiers was prepared. TCRdb re-called the PCR reads through MiXCR, storing one row per CDR3 protein. The sample shows a few hundred thousand distinct CDR3 sequences, 10% to 15% of them seen only once. Material: PBMCs, mostly from graft donor cells, obtained 360 days after TCRalphabeta/CD19-depleted stem cell transplant. The sequence derives from a male patient younger than 18 who had a stem cell transplant for acute myeloid leukemia, so the T cells may come from the graft donor.

The CDR3 DNA reads as TGCAGTGCCAATGGGGAAAGGTCCTACAATGAGCAGTTCTTC. Its protein product is CSANGERSYNEQFF. The chain combines TRBV20-1 with TRBJ2-1; D is uncertain. Trimming stripped 6 bases from V and 1 base from J, with 13 bases between. The CDR3 spans 14 residues. Germline loops: CDR1 DFQATT, CDR2 SNEGSKA (reference sequence).